Following are 27 T cell receptor beta chains from one sample sequenced in a study of CD8 T cells in Susac syndrome. After extraction with the RNeasy kit, about 0.45 to 1 ug of the RNA was reverse transcribed using random hexamers. TCRdb processed the immunoSEQ multiplex PCR reads anew with MiXCR; each CDR3 protein has one entry. The sample has about 300,000 distinct CDR3 sequences, approximately 85% seen once. The sequenced sample was CD8+ T cells from PBMCs. These TCRs come from a human donor with multiple sclerosis.

This clonotype was counted only a few times. The chain combines TRBV9 with TRBJ2-7; 7 bases agree with TRBD2. Germline CDR1 SGDLS, CDR2 YYNGEE. V was pared by 4 bases and J by 2 bases, with 12 bases of the junction left unmatched. This CDR3 contains 16 residues. Written as DNA, the CDR3 is TGTGCCAGCAGCCCAGACCCCGGGACTACGGCCTACGAGCAGTACTTC. Translated, it gives CASSPDPGTTAYEQYF. The whole variable domain, remainder taken from reference TRBV9 and TRBJ2-7, is DSGVTQTPKHLITATGQRVTLRCSPRSGDLSVYWYQQSLDQGLQFLIQYYNGEERAKGNILERFSAQQFPDLHSELNLSSLELGDSALYFCASSPDPGTTAYEQYFGPGTRLTVT.

The chain has TRBV6-2 or TRBV6-3 and TRBJ2-1; TRBD2 is a possible D gene (5 bases). Germline-derived CDR1 and CDR2 are MNHEY and SVGEGT. This CDR3 is 12 amino acids long. The V end lost 4 bases, the J end lost 9 bases, and 10 bases lay between the germline ends. The CDR3 nucleotides are TGTGCCAGCAGTTCCCTCGGGGTTGAGCAGTTCTTC. Encoded protein: CASSSLGVEQFF.

The genes are TRBV9 and TRBJ2-7, with 9 positions matching TRBD2. CDR3 length: 16 amino acids. J gave up 2 bases and V 8 bases, and 14 bases lay outside the gene matches. The germline V gene has CDR1 SGDLS and CDR2 YYNGEE. CDR3 in DNA: TGTGCCAGTTCGACTAGCGGAGGGGATTTGCCCTACGAGCAGTACTTC. Protein sequence: CASSTSGGDLPYEQYF.

The chain combines TRBV6-1 with TRBJ1-1, with D uncertain. Trimming took 2 bases from V and 6 from J, leaving 10 bases between them. The CDR3 is 13 amino acids. From germline, CDR1 is MNHNS and CDR2 SASEGT. DNA for the CDR3: TGTGCCAGCAGTGAACGAGTAGGGCCTGAAGCTTTCTTT. It codes for CASSERVGPEAFF.

The chain has TRBV4-2 and TRBJ2-7; a possible D gene is TRBD2 (5 bases). V lost 0 bases to trimming and J lost 3 bases, with 12 bases between them. There are 15 residues in the CDR3. Germline CDR1 reads LGHNA; CDR2 reads YNFKEQ. CDR3 loop: CASSQDRTEGYEQYF. CDR3 nucleotide sequence: TGTGCCAGCAGCCAAGATCGGACTGAAGGCTACGAGCAGTACTTC.

This chain uses TRBV28 with TRBJ1-2; D gene ambiguous. Germline CDR1 is MDHEN and CDR2 is SYDVKM. The V end lost 6 bases, the J end lost 4 bases, and 12 bases lay between the germline ends. CDR3 length equals 13 residues. The chain's CDR3 is CASSPAELYGYTF. CDR3 in DNA: TGTGCCAGCAGCCCCGCAGAACTCTATGGCTACACCTTC.

J is TRBJ1-4 and V is TRBV3-1, with TRBD1 as a possible D gene (5 bases). The germline V gene has CDR1 LGHDT and CDR2 YNNKEL (reference sequence). V was shortened by 6 bases and J by 0 bases, with 26 bases between the two germline ends. CDR3 size: 20 residues. The CDR3 DNA follows: TGTGCCAGCAGACCCTCGGGACGGTGGAGGGCCCATGCAACTAATGAAAAACTGTTTTTT. The encoded protein is CASRPSGRWRAHATNEKLFF.

This rearrangement joins TRBV9 to TRBJ2-1; 9 bases line up with TRBD2. CDR3 length equals 16 residues. The V and J ends lost 0 bases and 4 bases, in that order; junction bases with no gene match: 5. Per the germline V gene, CDR1 is SGDLS and CDR2 is YYNGEE. CDR3 DNA sequence: TGTGCCAGCAGCGTAGAGGATAGCGGGAGTTACAATGAGCAGTTCTTC. Amino acids: CASSVEDSGSYNEQFF.

This rearrangement joins TRBV29-1 to TRBJ1-2; 10 positions match TRBD1. This CDR3 has 14 residues. Losses at the gene ends were 5 bases for V and 2 bases for J; bases not matched to a gene: 5. Germline lookup yields CDR1 SQVTM and CDR2 ANQGSEA. The CDR3 region has the DNA TGCAGCGTTAAGACAGGGGGCGCAAACTATGGCTACACCTTC. This sequence encodes CSVKTGGANYGYTF.

This clonotype was recorded once. This chain links TRBV7-9 with TRBJ2-7; 9 bases align to TRBD1. The germline CDR1 and CDR2 sequences are SEHNR and FQNEAQ (reference sequence). The ends lost 4 bases at V and 4 bases at J; junction bases unmatched: 11. CDR3 length: 16 residues. CDR3 in amino acids: CASSSTWGQGAYEQYF. The CDR3 bases are TGTGCCAGCAGCTCGACCTGGGGACAGGGTGCTTACGAGCAGTACTTC.

V gene TRBV7-8 combines with J gene TRBJ2-5; D is perhaps TRBD1 (6 bases). Between the trimmed V and J ends, which lost 5 bases and 2 bases, there was a span of 15 bases. The CDR3 covers 15 residues. CDR1 SGHVS and CDR2 FQNEAQ come from the germline V gene. This CDR3 reads CASSPQGLLQETQYF. CDR3 bases: TGTGCCAGCAGCCCTCAGGGGCTGCTACAAGAGACCCAGTACTTC. Full variable domain (remainder filled in from reference TRBV7-8 and TRBJ2-5): GAGVSQSPRYKVAKRGQDVALRCDPISGHVSLFWYQQALGQGPEFLTYFQNEAQLDKSGLPSDRFFAERPEGSVSTLKIQRTQQEDSAVYLCASSPQGLLQETQYFGPGTRLLVL.

The CDR3 loop reads CASSGGTVNYEQYF. CDR3 DNA: TGTGCCAGCAGTGGGGGGACAGTGAACTACGAGCAGTACTTC. The gene calls are TRBV2 and TRBJ2-7; 7 nucleotides align to TRBD1. The CDR3 is 14 residues long. The germline gives CDR1 SNHLY, CDR2 FYNNEI. Germline trimming cut 4 bases from V and 3 bases from J; bases unmatched to any gene: 6.

This clonotype was detected only once. CDR3 in DNA: TGCAGTCCAGGGGAACGAGAGACCCAGTACTTC. This encodes CSPGERETQYF. The chain is built from TRBV20-1 and TRBJ2-5; D might be TRBD1 (6 bases). The CDR3 is 11 residues long. The germline V gene encodes CDR1 DFQATT and CDR2 SNEGSKA (reference sequence). Between the trimmed V and J ends, which lost 8 bases and 4 bases, there was a span of 11 bases.

The chain couples TRBV30 to TRBJ2-5; 9 bases are shared with TRBD2. This CDR3 comprises 15 residues. Germline CDR1 and CDR2: GTSNPN and SVGIG (reference sequence). The V and J ends lost 1 base and 9 bases, in that order; junction bases with no gene match: 12. CDR3 amino acids: CAWSAGTSPAEAQYF. The CDR3 DNA reads TGTGCCTGGAGTGCCGGGACTAGCCCTGCTGAGGCCCAGTACTTC.

V and J are TRBV4-3 and TRBJ2-7; a possible D gene is TRBD2 (6 bases). There are 16 residues in the CDR3. The germline V gene has CDR1 LGHNA and CDR2 YSLEER. V lost 1 base and J 2 bases, leaving 15 bases between the germline ends. Here the CDR3 DNA reads TGCGCCAGCAGCCAAGGCGTAGGAGGGGAGCCCTACGAGCAGTACTTC. It is translated as CASSQGVGGEPYEQYF.

The chain joins TRBV20-1 to TRBJ1-1; 7 bases line up with TRBD1. The CDR3 is 16 amino acids. Germline V lookup: CDR1 DFQATT, CDR2 SNEGSKA (reference sequence). Trimming took 1 base from V and 5 from J; bases not matched to a gene: 13. CDR3 in DNA: TGCAGTGCTAGAGCCCTCAAACAGGGGTTTTTAACTGAAGCTTTCTTT. This sequence encodes CSARALKQGFLTEAFF.

The table lists this clonotype with a few counts. V and J are TRBV10-2 and TRBJ1-5; perhaps TRBD1 as D (5 bases). CDR1 and CDR2 (germline): WSHSY, SAAADI. The CDR3 runs 15 residues. V lost 2 bases and J 4 bases, leaving 12 bases between the germline ends. The CDR3 DNA reads as TGCGCCAGCAGTGAGGCCGGGACGGCAAATCAGCCCCAGCATTTT. As protein: CASSEAGTANQPQHF.

This clonotype came up once. The chain couples TRBV2 to TRBJ2-2; TRBD1 aligns across 7 bases. Per the germline V gene, CDR1 is SNHLY and CDR2 is FYNNEI. This CDR3 has 15 residues. V trimming: 6 bases; J trimming: 6 bases; junction bases outside the gene matches: 10. Here the CDR3 reads CASRNEYQGAGELFF. As DNA, the CDR3 is TGTGCCAGCAGGAACGAATATCAGGGGGCCGGGGAGCTGTTTTTT.

In DNA, the CDR3 is TGTGCCAGCAGTTTATCGATGGCCGGAGGCGAGCAGTACTTC. Translation: CASSLSMAGGEQYF. The V call is TRBV27, the J call TRBJ2-7, with a weak D call TRBD2 (5 bases). The CDR3 loop spans 14 amino acids. Germline V gene lookup returns CDR1 MNHEY and CDR2 SMNVEV (reference sequence). Trimming pared 0 bases from V and 6 bases from J, leaving 12 bases between.

The V gene is TRBV18, the J gene TRBJ2-2; D call uncertain. Trimming left V 8 bases short and J 1 base short, with 8 bases between. The CDR3 covers 13 residues. CDR1 and CDR2 from the germline V gene are KGHSH and LQKENI. The CDR3 loop is CASPTVNTGELFF. The DNA for the CDR3 is TGTGCCAGCCCAACGGTGAACACCGGGGAGCTGTTTTTT.

In this sample, this clonotype turned up a few times. This rearrangement joins TRBV4-2 to TRBJ2-7, with a tentative D call TRBD1 (5 bases). This CDR3 has 12 amino acids. Germline V gene lookup returns CDR1 LGHNA and CDR2 YNFKEQ. Trimming cost V 0 bases and J 6 bases, with 6 bases left between them. CDR3 coding DNA: TGTGCCAGCAGCCAAGACCAGGGCGAGCAGTACTTC. Translation gives CASSQDQGEQYF.

The chain recombines TRBV12-3 or TRBV12-4 with TRBJ2-5, with TRBD2 matching 7 bases. V was clipped by 3 bases and J by 1 base; unmatched bases: 8. CDR3 size: 16 residues. The CDR3, as DNA: TGTGCCAGCAGTTTTCGATCGGGAGGCCCCCAAGAGACCCAGTACTTC. Residues: CASSFRSGGPQETQYF.

V is TRBV28 and J is TRBJ2-3, with TRBD2 matching 9 bases. The germline V gene has CDR1 MDHEN and CDR2 SYDVKM. The CDR3 runs 16 residues. V was clipped by 3 bases and J by 2 bases; unmatched bases: 6. The CDR3 region is CASSFTSGPPTDTQYF. In nucleotides, the CDR3 is TGTGCCAGCAGTTTTACTAGCGGGCCCCCCACAGATACGCAGTATTTT.

The CDR3 region is CSAQPGLGTYNEQFF. The CDR3 nucleotides are TGCAGTGCTCAGCCGGGACTAGGTACCTACAATGAGCAGTTCTTC. V gene TRBV20-1 combines with J gene TRBJ2-1; TRBD2 matches at 8 bases. This CDR3 region has 15 residues. In germline, CDR1 is DFQATT, CDR2 SNEGSKA (reference sequence). With V trimmed by 5 bases and J by 2 bases, 8 bases remained unmatched.

CDR3 in amino acids: CASSPSTGDKDEQFF. CDR3 DNA sequence: TGTGCCAGCAGTCCATCGACAGGGGATAAGGATGAGCAGTTCTTC. V and J are TRBV6-1 and TRBJ2-1, with TRBD1 matching over 8 bases. This CDR3 is 15 amino acids long. The V and J ends lost 5 bases and 8 bases, in that order; junction bases with no gene match: 11. Per germline, CDR1 MNHNS and CDR2 SASEGT.

The rearrangement uses TRBV6-4 and TRBJ1-5; D unresolved. The CDR3 is made up of 13 amino acids. The germline gives CDR1 MRHNA, CDR2 SNTAGT. The ends were cut back, 0 bases at V and 2 bases at J, with 2 bases in the middle. CDR3 DNA: TGTGCCAGCAGTGACTCCGGCAATCAGCCCCAGCATTTT. Translating it yields CASSDSGNQPQHF.

The chain links TRBV28 to TRBJ2-7; D not resolved. The CDR3 runs 16 residues. V lost 4 bases to trimming and J lost 1 base, with 17 bases between them. The germline CDR1 and CDR2 sequences are MDHEN and SYDVKM. CDR3 region: CASSSPSKVLSYEQYF. The CDR3 bases are TGTGCCAGCAGTTCACCAAGCAAGGTATTATCCTACGAGCAGTACTTC.